This T cell receptor beta chain was obtained from a study of technical replicates of blood from a handful of donors. The method was immunoSEQ multiplex PCR; TCRdb's version includes in-frame clones alone and lacks a portion of them. The sample has more than 70,000 clones; around 96% are singletons. The CDR3 length is 14 residues. Germline V gene data show CDR1 as SGHRS and CDR2 as YFSETQ. With 3 bases clipped from V and 8 bases from J, the junction kept 7 bases outside the gene matches. The chain combines TRBV5-1 with TRBJ2-1; the match to TRBD1 covers 8 bases. The source material was T cells isolated from PBMCs. This sequence was found in a human donor in good health. In nucleotides, the CDR3 is TGCGCCAGCAGCTCGGGACAGGTTGGCCATGAGCAGTTCTTC. Its protein product is CASSSGQVGHEQFF.